The 20 T cell receptor beta chains reported below all come from one sample, sequenced in a study of T cells in Graves' hyperthyroidism and ophthalmopathy. Researchers amplified the TCR beta CDR3 regions from RNA transcripts. During a first-round RT-PCR of the TCR CDR3, the HTBI primer set was used. Each CDR3 protein is one row after TCRdb ran MiXCR on the multiplex PCR reads. The sample includes around 450,000 distinct CDR3 sequences, 15% to 19% seen only once; the top ten take approximately 14%. The material sequenced was blood. The receptors come from a woman aged 18 to 35 with Graves' hyperthyroidism.

This clonotype occurred many times. J is TRBJ2-7 and V is TRBV6-1, with D perhaps TRBD1 or TRBD2 (5 bases each). CDR3 length: 14 amino acids. From germline, CDR1 is MNHNS and CDR2 SASEGT. The ends were cut back, 3 bases at V and 5 bases at J, with 14 bases in the middle. The CDR3 reads CASSEGQAVHEQYF. In nucleotides, the CDR3 is TGTGCCAGCAGTGAGGGGCAAGCGGTCCACGAGCAGTACTTC.

The table lists this clonotype with a few counts. The rearrangement links TRBV7-2 to TRBJ1-2; D uncertain. The germline CDR1 and CDR2 sequences are SGHTA and FQGNSA. V was trimmed by 4 bases and J by 4 bases, leaving 16 bases between them. This CDR3 has 15 residues. The DNA of the CDR3 is TGTGCCAGCAGCTCCTTAGAGCCCCGGCCCTATGGCTACACCTTC. Its protein is CASSSLEPRPYGYTF. The full variable domain, in which reference TRBV7-2 and TRBJ1-2 provide the parts outside the CDR3, is GAGVSQSPSNKVTEKGKDVELRCDPISGHTALYWYRQSLGQGLEFLIYFQGNSAPDKSGLPSDRFSAERTGGSVSTLTIQRTQQEDSAVYLCASSSLEPRPYGYTFGSGTRLTVV.

V is TRBV5-8 and J is TRBJ2-2; 8 nucleotides line up with TRBD1. This CDR3 region has 16 residues. Germline V gene data show CDR1 as SGHTS and CDR2 as YDEGEE. After removal of 4 bases from V and 1 base from J, the junction contained 6 bases not matched to a gene. The CDR3 DNA reads as TGTGCCAGCAGCACACGGACAGGGCAGAACACCGGGGAGCTGTTTTTT. Protein product: CASSTRTGQNTGELFF.

This clonotype has ten or more counts. The rearrangement links TRBV20-1 to TRBJ1-2, with D possibly TRBD1 on 5 matching bases. Germline V gives CDR1 DFQATT, CDR2 SNEGSKA (reference sequence). The CDR3 has 13 amino acids. The V gene lost 0 bases and the J gene lost 5 bases, with 10 bases spanning the gap. CDR3 coding DNA: TGCAGTGCTAGAGATAAGACAGAATATGGCTACACCTTC. It translates to CSARDKTEYGYTF.

This clonotype was detected many times. The chain couples TRBV7-9 to TRBJ1-1, with D possibly being TRBD1 (5 bases). The CDR3 sequence is 14 residues long. CDR1 SEHNR and CDR2 FQNEAQ come from the germline V gene (reference sequence). V was shortened by 5 bases and J by 1 base, with 11 bases between the two germline ends. DNA of the CDR3: TGTGCCAGCAGCCCGGACAATTCGAACACTGAAGCTTTCTTT. Its protein product is CASSPDNSNTEAFF. Filled out from reference TRBV7-9 and TRBJ1-1, the complete variable domain reads DTGVSQNPRHKITKRGQNVTFRCDPISEHNRLYWYRQTLGQGPEFLTYFQNEAQLEKSRLLSDRFSAERPKGSFSTLEIQRTEQGDSAMYLCASSPDNSNTEAFFGQGTRLTVV.

This clonotype was recorded once. A junction end diverges from the germline sequence, so it may reflect a read error. V usage is TRBV4-1 and J usage is TRBJ1-2, with unresolved D. The CDR3 length is 14 residues. Germline V gives CDR1 MGHRA, CDR2 YSYEKL. CDR3 amino acids: CANSQGYVGDGYTF. In DNA, the CDR3 is TGCGCCAACAGCCAAGGATACGTCGGGGATGGCTACACCTTC.

The chain joins TRBV18 to TRBJ2-3; D is unclear. The V and J ends lost 0 bases and 6 bases respectively, with 10 bases between them. Germline-derived CDR1 and CDR2 are KGHSH and LQKENI. The CDR3 runs to 14 residues. Written as DNA, the CDR3 is TGTGCCAGCTCACCACCAGTGATGTGGGATACGCAGTATTTT. Residues: CASSPPVMWDTQYF.

This clonotype was seen at least ten times. The CDR3 spells CSALTGDGYGYTF. CDR3 DNA: TGCAGTGCCCTTACTGGGGACGGCTATGGCTACACCTTC. The chain links TRBV20-1 to TRBJ1-2, with D perhaps matching TRBD1 (5 bases). CDR3 length: 13 residues. V lost 6 bases and J 4 bases, leaving 15 bases between the germline ends. Germline V lookup: CDR1 DFQATT, CDR2 SNEGSKA (reference sequence).

At least ten counts were recorded for this clonotype. The chain uses TRBV6-5 and TRBJ2-7, with TRBD2 as a possible D gene (6 bases). V was shortened by 0 bases and J by 1 base, with 10 bases between the two germline ends. CDR3 length equals 15 residues. Germline loops: CDR1 MNHEY, CDR2 SVGAGI. CDR3 coding DNA: TGTGCCAGCAGTTACTCTGCCGGGGGTTCCTACGAGCAGTACTTC. As protein: CASSYSAGGSYEQYF.

This clonotype was seen ten or more times. This sequence joins TRBV7-9 and TRBJ1-1, with 10 bases fitting TRBD1. CDR1 SEHNR and CDR2 FQNEAQ come from the germline V gene (reference sequence). The CDR3 is made up of 14 amino acids. V dropped 3 bases and J dropped 6; count of bases not matched to a gene: 4. The CDR3 is CASSLGQGWAEAFF. The CDR3 nucleotides are TGTGCCAGCAGCTTGGGACAGGGGTGGGCTGAAGCTTTCTTT.

This clonotype has at least ten counts. The chain uses TRBV28 and TRBJ2-7; 7 bases agree with TRBD1. Germline V gives CDR1 MDHEN, CDR2 SYDVKM. This CDR3 has 14 amino acids. The ends lost 6 bases at V and 4 bases at J; junction bases unmatched: 9. CDR3 nucleotide sequence: TGTGCCAGCAGCGGGACAGCTAGGGGGTACGAGCAGTACTTC. It yields the protein CASSGTARGYEQYF.

The chain has TRBV7-2 and TRBJ1-4, with 8 bases fitting TRBD1. J was trimmed by 8 bases and V by 4 bases; bases with no gene match: 6. The CDR3 spans 14 residues. Germline values: CDR1 SGHTA, CDR2 FQGNSA. CDR3 region: CASSWTGSGEKLFF. DNA of the CDR3: TGTGCCAGCAGCTGGACAGGGAGCGGGGAAAAACTGTTTTTT. The full variable domain, rest sourced from reference TRBV7-2 and TRBJ1-4, is GAGVSQSPSNKVTEKGKDVELRCDPISGHTALYWYRQSLGQGLEFLIYFQGNSAPDKSGLPSDRFSAERTGGSVSTLTIQRTQQEDSAVYLCASSWTGSGEKLFFGSGTQLSVL.

The rearrangement joins TRBV12-3 or TRBV12-4 to TRBJ2-3; 14 bases agree with TRBD2. The CDR3 is made up of 19 amino acids. V was pared by 5 bases and J by 4 bases, with 14 bases of the junction left unmatched. The chain's CDR3 is CASSTNLDGLAGGADTQYF. The CDR3 DNA follows: TGTGCCAGCAGTACTAACCTTGACGGACTAGCGGGGGGCGCAGATACGCAGTATTTT.

About this clonotype: One base away lies a much larger clone, so this may be a sequencing read error. The chain recombines TRBV6-2 or TRBV6-3 with TRBJ2-2; no clear D gene. CDR1 MNHEY and CDR2 SVGEGT come from the germline V gene. The CDR3 has 15 residues. V gave up 2 bases and J gave up 4 bases, with 11 bases separating them. CDR3 loop: CASSYGQASTGELFF. Here the CDR3 DNA reads TGTGCCAGCAGTTACGGGCAGGCGAGCACCGGGGAGCTGTTTTTT.

This clonotype was counted many times. The genes are TRBV27 and TRBJ1-1; D is ambiguous. There are 14 residues in the CDR3. V lost 3 bases and J lost 0, with 8 bases in between. Germline lookup yields CDR1 MNHEY and CDR2 SMNVEV (reference sequence). For the CDR3, the DNA is TGTGCCAGCAGTTTGGAGGCCATGAACACTGAAGCTTTCTTT. Its translation: CASSLEAMNTEAFF.

The chain is built from TRBV11-2 and TRBJ2-1; possibly TRBD1 for D (5 bases). The V gene lost 5 bases and the J gene lost 8 bases, with 7 bases spanning the gap. CDR1 and CDR2 (germline): SGHAT, FQNNGV. The length of the CDR3 is 11 residues. CDR3 DNA sequence: TGTGCCAGCAGCAAGGGGTATGAGCAGTTCTTC. Translating gives CASSKGYEQFF.

At least ten counts were recorded for this clonotype. This chain joins TRBV18 and TRBJ1-1; D is possibly TRBD1 (6 bases). The CDR3 sequence is 14 residues long. Trimming left V 6 bases short and J 3 bases short, with 14 bases between. Germline assignment: CDR1 KGHSH and CDR2 LQKENI. The CDR3 DNA is TGTGCCAGCTCTAACCGGGACACCTACACTGAAGCTTTCTTT. Translation gives CASSNRDTYTEAFF.

The CDR3 reads CATSRMGEEQFF. As DNA, the CDR3 is TGTGCCACCAGCAGGATGGGAGAAGAGCAGTTCTTC. This chain connects TRBV15 to TRBJ2-1; the D gene is possibly TRBD2 (5 bases). The CDR3 covers 12 residues. V dropped 3 bases and J dropped 10 bases, with 10 bases sitting between them. Germline V gene sequence: CDR1 LNHNV, CDR2 YYDKDF (reference sequence).

In this sample, this clonotype turned up many times. This rearrangement joins TRBV7-8 to TRBJ1-3; maybe TRBD1 (6 bases). In germline, CDR1 is SGHVS, CDR2 FQNEAQ. This CDR3 has 16 residues. The V end was cut by 6 bases, the J end by 3 bases, with 18 bases between. The CDR3 loop reads CASRPTTGAFGNTIYF. Here the CDR3 DNA reads TGTGCCAGCAGACCAACGACGGGGGCGTTTGGAAACACCATATATTTT.

This clonotype was observed many times. At one end, the junction sequence differs from germline, possibly due to a read error. The chain recombines TRBV20-1 with TRBJ2-7; D unresolved. The CDR3 spans 12 residues. Germline V CDR1 and CDR2: DFQATT, SNEGSKA (reference sequence). For the CDR3, the DNA is TGCAGTGCTCGAGAGAGCTCCTACGAGCAGTACTTC. Its translation: CSARESSYEQYF.